Below are 10 T cell receptor beta chains sequenced from a single sample in a study of control samples from healthy donors and cancer patients. Sequencing was performed with immunoSEQ multiplex PCR; in TCRdb, only in-frame clones are kept and a portion is missing. The sample lists around 28,000 clones; about 83% were seen once. Source material: PBMCs. The receptors stem from a woman in her 40s with lung cancer.

The chain recombines TRBV7-9 with TRBJ1-4; 9 bases fit TRBD1. The CDR3 runs 15 residues. Germline V gene data show CDR1 as SEHNR and CDR2 as FQNEAQ (reference sequence). The J segment lost 7 bases and the V segment lost 1 base, leaving 4 bases of the junction unmatched. As DNA, the CDR3 is TGTGCCAGCAGCTTAGTAGGACAGGGGTTTGAAAAACTGTTTTTT. Encoded protein: CASSLVGQGFEKLFF. Full variable domain (missing parts from reference TRBV7-9 and TRBJ1-4): DTGVSQNPRHKITKRGQNVTFRCDPISEHNRLYWYRQTLGQGPEFLTYFQNEAQLEKSRLLSDRFSAERPKGSFSTLEIQRTEQGDSAMYLCASSLVGQGFEKLFFGSGTQLSVL.

The genes are TRBV11-2 and TRBJ1-1; 7 positions match TRBD1. The V segment lost 11 bases and the J segment 1 base; nucleotides outside the gene matches: 4. The CDR3 has 12 amino acids. Germline values: CDR1 SGHAT, CDR2 FQNNGV. The CDR3 here is CAGQGGNTEAFF. The CDR3 DNA reads TGTGCCGGGCAGGGGGGGAACACTGAAGCTTTCTTT.

The chain joins TRBV12-3 or TRBV12-4 to TRBJ2-3, with a possible D match to TRBD2 (6 bases). V was shortened by 6 bases and J by 1 base, with 8 bases between the two germline ends. There are 13 residues in the CDR3. In nucleotides, the CDR3 is TGTGCCAGCAGCGGGACTGGCACAGATACGCAGTATTTT. Protein sequence: CASSGTGTDTQYF.

V and J are TRBV28 and TRBJ1-2, with a tentative D call TRBD1 (5 bases). This CDR3 has 18 amino acids. Germline V lookup: CDR1 MDHEN, CDR2 SYDVKM. With 4 bases removed from V and 3 bases from J, the gap between germline ends came to 24 bases. Here the CDR3 DNA reads TGTGCCAGCAGTTCCCGGAGTGTGGGGCCAGGATTTGACTATGGCTACACCTTC. Its protein product is CASSSRSVGPGFDYGYTF.

This chain links TRBV5-1 with TRBJ1-6; no firm D call. V lost 4 bases and J 10 bases, leaving 15 bases between the germline ends. This CDR3 spans 14 amino acids. CDR1 is SGHRS and CDR2 is YFSETQ in the germline V gene. The CDR3 loop reads CASSLEVDGSPLHF. CDR3 coding DNA: TGCGCCAGCAGCCTTGAAGTGGATGGATCACCCCTCCACTTT.

This clone came up a few times. The chain employs TRBV9 and TRBJ2-1; possibly TRBD2 for D (6 bases). Germline values: CDR1 SGDLS, CDR2 YYNGEE. Deletions cut 1 base from V and 0 bases from J, with 8 bases between. The CDR3 length is 15 residues. For the CDR3, the DNA is TGTGCCAGCAGCGTATCGGGAGACTCCTACAATGAGCAGTTCTTC. Translating it yields CASSVSGDSYNEQFF. The full variable domain, its missing parts supplied by reference TRBV9 and TRBJ2-1, is DSGVTQTPKHLITATGQRVTLRCSPRSGDLSVYWYQQSLDQGLQFLIQYYNGEERAKGNILERFSAQQFPDLHSELNLSSLELGDSALYFCASSVSGDSYNEQFFGPGTRLTVL.

The V and J genes are TRBV20-1 and TRBJ2-1; D not resolved. Per the germline V gene, CDR1 is DFQATT and CDR2 is SNEGSKA (reference sequence). CDR3 length: 11 residues. With 5 bases removed from V and 7 bases from J, the gap between germline ends came to 9 bases. This CDR3 reads CSALASNEQFF. The CDR3, as DNA: TGCAGTGCTTTGGCTTCTAATGAGCAGTTCTTC.

This clone turned up a few times. The chain couples TRBV11-2 to TRBJ2-3; D not resolved. Trimming shortened V by 1 base and J by 4 bases, and 9 bases separated the two germline ends. CDR1 SGHAT and CDR2 FQNNGV come from the germline V gene. This CDR3 has 14 amino acids. CDR3 region: CASSLVLGSDTQYF. DNA for the CDR3: TGTGCCAGCAGCTTAGTATTGGGTTCAGATACGCAGTATTTT. Full variable domain (missing parts from reference TRBV11-2 and TRBJ2-3): EAGVAQSPRYKIIEKRQSVAFWCNPISGHATLYWYQQILGQGPKLLIQFQNNGVVDDSQLPKDRFSAERLKGVDSTLKIQPAKLEDSAVYLCASSLVLGSDTQYFGPGTRLTVL.

This clone was recorded a few times. The CDR3 DNA follows: TGTGCCAGCAGTGAGCCAGGGGTCCCCTATAATTCACCCCTCCACTTT. Residues: CASSEPGVPYNSPLHF. V and J are TRBV25-1 and TRBJ1-6; D may be TRBD1 (6 bases). The CDR3 has 16 residues. The germline V gene encodes CDR1 MGHDK and CDR2 SYGVNS. Trimming cost V 3 bases and J 2 bases, with 11 bases left between them.

This chain joins TRBV7-2 and TRBJ1-3; tentatively, D is TRBD1 (5 bases). V lost 5 bases and J lost 3, with 17 bases in between. Germline V gives CDR1 SGHTA, CDR2 FQGNSA. The CDR3 runs 16 residues. This CDR3 is CASSIPGGPVGNTIYF. The CDR3 DNA reads as TGTGCCAGCAGCATACCTGGGGGTCCGGTTGGAAACACCATATATTTT. The variable domain in full, completed from reference TRBV7-2 and TRBJ1-3, reads GAGVSQSPSNKVTEKGKDVELRCDPISGHTALYWYRQSLGQGLEFLIYFQGNSAPDKSGLPSDRFSAERTGGSVSTLTIQRTQQEDSAVYLCASSIPGGPVGNTIYFGEGSWLTVV.